This TCR beta chain is from a study of CD8+CD57+ T cells in acquired aplastic anemia. Genomic DNA was employed as the template in profiling TCR beta VDJ and CDR3. One entry per CDR3 protein, called by TCRdb with MiXCR from the reads. In the table there are around 170,000 distinct CDR3 sequences, approximately 45% of which are singletons. This clonotype was observed at least ten times. The sequenced sample was sorted CD4+, CD8+, or CD8+CD57+ T cells (not recorded which) from PBMCs. This sequence originates from a human donor in good health.

The CDR3 nucleotides read TGTGCCAGCAGCTTACACCCCGGGGAGCTGTTTTTT. Encoded protein: CASSLHPGELFF. The V call is TRBV5-6, the J call TRBJ2-2; D remains ambiguous. The CDR3 extends over 12 amino acids. Trimming pared 2 bases from V and 6 bases from J, leaving 5 bases between. Germline loops: CDR1 SGHDT, CDR2 YYEEEE.